This section outlines one TCR beta chain sequence together with its context. This sample stems from a study of T cells in localized non-small cell lung cancer. The CDR3 sequence is 17 residues long. V was clipped by 5 bases and J by 0 bases; unmatched bases: 9. CDR1 is MRHNA and CDR2 is SNTAGT in the germline V gene. Sequencing used immunoSEQ multiplex PCR; TCRdb keeps in-frame clones, though not all of them. The data show roughly 30,000 clones, roughly 86% seen once. The clonotype originates from a woman aged 40-69 years with stage III lung adenocarcinoma. Material: peripheral blood mononuclear cells, obtained before any cancer treatment. V is TRBV6-4 and J is TRBJ1-1; 10 nucleotides match TRBD1. The CDR3 DNA follows: TGTGCCAGCAGTAGCGCCGGGACAGGGGCGCTGAACACTGAAGCTTTCTTT. Amino acids: CASSSAGTGALNTEAFF.